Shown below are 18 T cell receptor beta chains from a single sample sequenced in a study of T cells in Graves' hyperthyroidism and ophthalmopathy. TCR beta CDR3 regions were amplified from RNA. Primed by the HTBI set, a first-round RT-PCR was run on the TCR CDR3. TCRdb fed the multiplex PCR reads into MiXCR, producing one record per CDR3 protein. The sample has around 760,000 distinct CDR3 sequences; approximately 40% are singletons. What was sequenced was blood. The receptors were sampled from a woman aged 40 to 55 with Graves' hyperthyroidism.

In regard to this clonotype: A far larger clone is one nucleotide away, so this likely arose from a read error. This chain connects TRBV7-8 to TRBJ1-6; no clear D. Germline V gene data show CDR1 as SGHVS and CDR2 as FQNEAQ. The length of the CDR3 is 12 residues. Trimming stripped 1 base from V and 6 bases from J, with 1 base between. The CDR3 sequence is CASSLVNSPLHF. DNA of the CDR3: TGTGCCAGCAGCTTAGTTAATTCACCCCTCCACTTT. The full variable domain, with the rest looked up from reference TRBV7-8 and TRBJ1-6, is GAGVSQSPRYKVAKRGQDVALRCDPISGHVSLFWYQQALGQGPEFLTYFQNEAQLDKSGLPSDRFFAERPEGSVSTLKIQRTQQEDSAVYLCASSLVNSPLHFGNGTRLTVT.

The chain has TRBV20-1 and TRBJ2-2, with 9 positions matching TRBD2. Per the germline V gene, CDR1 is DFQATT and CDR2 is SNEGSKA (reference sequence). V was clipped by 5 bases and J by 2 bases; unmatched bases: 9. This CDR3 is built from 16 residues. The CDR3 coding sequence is TGCAGTGCTTTCCATAGCGGGGGCCCTAACACCGGGGAGCTGTTTTTT. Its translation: CSAFHSGGPNTGELFF.

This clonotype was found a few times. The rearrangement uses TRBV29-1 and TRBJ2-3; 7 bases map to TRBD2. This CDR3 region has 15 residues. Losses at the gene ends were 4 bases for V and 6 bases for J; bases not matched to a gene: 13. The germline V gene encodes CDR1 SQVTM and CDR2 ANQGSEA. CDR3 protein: CSVGSPSGRADTQYF. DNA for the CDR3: TGCAGCGTTGGTTCGCCTAGCGGACGTGCCGATACGCAGTATTTT.

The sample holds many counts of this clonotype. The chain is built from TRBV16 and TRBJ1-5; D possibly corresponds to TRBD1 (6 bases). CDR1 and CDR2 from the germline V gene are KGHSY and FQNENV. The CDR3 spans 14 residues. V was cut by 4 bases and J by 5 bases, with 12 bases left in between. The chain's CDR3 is CASSPRGQDQPQHF. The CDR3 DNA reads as TGTGCCAGCAGCCCCCGGGGGCAAGATCAGCCCCAGCATTTT. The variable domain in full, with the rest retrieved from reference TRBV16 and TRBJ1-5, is GEEVAQTPKHLVRGEGQKAKLYCAPIKGHSYVFWYQQVLKNEFKFLISFQNENVFDETGMPKERFSAKCLPNSPCSLEIQATKLEDSAVYFCASSPRGQDQPQHFGDGTRLSIL.

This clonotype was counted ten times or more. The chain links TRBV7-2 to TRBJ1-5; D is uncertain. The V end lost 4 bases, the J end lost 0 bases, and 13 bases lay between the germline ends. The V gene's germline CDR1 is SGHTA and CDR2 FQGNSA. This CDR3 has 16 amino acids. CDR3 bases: TGTGCCAGCAGCTCATACAGTAGCGGTAGCAATCAGCCCCAGCATTTT. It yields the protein CASSSYSSGSNQPQHF.

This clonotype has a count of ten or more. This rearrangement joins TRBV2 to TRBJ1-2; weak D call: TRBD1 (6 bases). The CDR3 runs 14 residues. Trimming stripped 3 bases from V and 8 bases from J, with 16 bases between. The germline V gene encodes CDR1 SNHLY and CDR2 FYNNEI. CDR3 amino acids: CASSDGRGLQGYTF. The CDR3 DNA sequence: TGTGCCAGCAGTGATGGTCGGGGGCTGCAGGGCTACACCTTC.

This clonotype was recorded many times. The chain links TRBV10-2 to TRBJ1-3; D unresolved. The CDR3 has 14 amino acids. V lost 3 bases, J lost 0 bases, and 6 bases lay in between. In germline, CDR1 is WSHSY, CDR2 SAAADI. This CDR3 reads CASSELRSGNTIYF. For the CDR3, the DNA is TGCGCCAGCAGTGAACTGCGCTCTGGAAACACCATATATTTT.

This chain's CDR3 is CASSIGFGGNTQYF. As DNA, the CDR3 is TGTGCCAGTAGTATCGGATTCGGTGGGAATACGCAGTATTTT. The chain employs TRBV19 and TRBJ2-3; D is unclear. Trimming removed 3 bases from V and 7 bases from J, with 14 bases in between. There are 14 residues in the CDR3. Germline values: CDR1 LNHDA, CDR2 SQIVND (reference sequence).

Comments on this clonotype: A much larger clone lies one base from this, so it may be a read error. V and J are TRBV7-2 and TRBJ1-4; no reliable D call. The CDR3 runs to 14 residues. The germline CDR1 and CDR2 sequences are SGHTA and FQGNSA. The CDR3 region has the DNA TGTGCCAGCAGCTTATCGTTTCGGTCCGAAAGACTGTTTTTT. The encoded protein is CASSLSFRSERLFF.

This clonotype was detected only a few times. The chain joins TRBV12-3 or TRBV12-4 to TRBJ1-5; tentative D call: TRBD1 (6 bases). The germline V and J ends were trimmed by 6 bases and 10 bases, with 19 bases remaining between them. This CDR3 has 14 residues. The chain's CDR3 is CASSVKGGGGPQHF. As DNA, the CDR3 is TGTGCCAGCAGCGTTAAGGGGGGAGGGGGTCCCCAGCATTTT.

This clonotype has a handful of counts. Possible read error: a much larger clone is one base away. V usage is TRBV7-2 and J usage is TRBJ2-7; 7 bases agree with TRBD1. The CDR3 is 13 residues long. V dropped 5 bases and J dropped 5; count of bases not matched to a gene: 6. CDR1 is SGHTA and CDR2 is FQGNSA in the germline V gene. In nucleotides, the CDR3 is TGTGCCAGCAGCCCGACAGGGTACCACGAGCAGTACTTC. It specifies CASSPTGYHEQYF.

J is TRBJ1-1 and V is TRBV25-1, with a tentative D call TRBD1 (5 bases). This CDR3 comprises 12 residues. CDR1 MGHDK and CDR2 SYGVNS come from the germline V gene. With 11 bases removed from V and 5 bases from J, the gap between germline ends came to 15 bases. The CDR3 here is CAWSRGGTEAFF. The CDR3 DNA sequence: TGTGCCTGGAGTCGGGGGGGGACTGAAGCTTTCTTT.

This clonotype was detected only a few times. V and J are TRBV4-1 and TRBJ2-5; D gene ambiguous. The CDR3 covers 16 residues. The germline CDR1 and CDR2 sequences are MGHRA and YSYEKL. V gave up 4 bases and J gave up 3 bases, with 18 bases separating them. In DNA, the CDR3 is TGCGCCAGCAGCCTTGAAGGGCCAACACTGAAAGAGACCCAGTACTTC. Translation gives CASSLEGPTLKETQYF.

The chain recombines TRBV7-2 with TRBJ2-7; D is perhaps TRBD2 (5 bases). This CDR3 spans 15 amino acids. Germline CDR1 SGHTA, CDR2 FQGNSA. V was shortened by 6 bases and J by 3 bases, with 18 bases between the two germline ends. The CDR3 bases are TGTGCCAGCAGTCAAACGGCTAGCAACGACTACGAGCAGTACTTC. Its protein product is CASSQTASNDYEQYF.

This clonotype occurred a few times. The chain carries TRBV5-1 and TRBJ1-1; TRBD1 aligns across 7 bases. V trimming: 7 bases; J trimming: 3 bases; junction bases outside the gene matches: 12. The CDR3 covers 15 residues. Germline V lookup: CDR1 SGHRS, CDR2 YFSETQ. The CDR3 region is CASRSDGGQYTEAFF. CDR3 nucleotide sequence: TGCGCCAGCCGCTCCGACGGGGGACAGTACACTGAAGCTTTCTTT.

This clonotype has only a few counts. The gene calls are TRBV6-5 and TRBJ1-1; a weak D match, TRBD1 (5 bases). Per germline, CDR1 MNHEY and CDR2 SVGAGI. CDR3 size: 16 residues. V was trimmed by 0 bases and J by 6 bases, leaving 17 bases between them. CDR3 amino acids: CASSYSIDRRGSEAFF. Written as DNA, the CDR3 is TGTGCCAGCAGTTACTCGATCGACAGACGAGGCTCTGAAGCTTTCTTT.

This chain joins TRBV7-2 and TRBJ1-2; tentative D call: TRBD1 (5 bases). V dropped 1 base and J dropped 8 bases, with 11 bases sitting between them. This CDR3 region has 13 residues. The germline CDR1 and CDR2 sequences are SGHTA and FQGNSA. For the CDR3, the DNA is TGTGCCAGCAGCTTAGTCAGGGAAGGCGGCTACACCTTC. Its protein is CASSLVREGGYTF.

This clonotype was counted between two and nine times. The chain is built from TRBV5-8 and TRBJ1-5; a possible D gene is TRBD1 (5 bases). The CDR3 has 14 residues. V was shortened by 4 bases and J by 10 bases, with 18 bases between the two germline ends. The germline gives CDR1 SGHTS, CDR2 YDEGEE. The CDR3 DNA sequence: TGTGCCAGCAGCCCTCGACAGACGTTAACACCCCAGCATTTT. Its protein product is CASSPRQTLTPQHF.